The next 6 T cell receptor beta chains were all read from a single sample in a study of CD8 T cells in Susac syndrome. After extraction with the RNeasy kit, roughly 0.45 to 1 ug of the RNA was reverse transcribed using random hexamers. TCRdb re-called the immunoSEQ multiplex PCR reads with MiXCR, one entry per CDR3 protein. The sample holds some 200,000 distinct CDR3 sequences, nearly 95% seen once. Sequencing was carried out using CD4+ T cells from PBMCs. Receptors were obtained from a human donor with multiple sclerosis.

The gene calls are TRBV30 and TRBJ1-1, with 10 bases fitting TRBD1. Looked up from germline, CDR1 is GTSNPN and CDR2 is SVGIG (reference sequence). V trimming: 4 bases; J trimming: 1 base; junction bases outside the gene matches: 9. The CDR3 length is 16 residues. CDR3 sequence: CAWTGTGAGWNTEAFF. CDR3 DNA: TGTGCCTGGACCGGGACAGGGGCAGGTTGGAACACTGAAGCTTTCTTT.

The genes are TRBV29-1 and TRBJ2-1; 7 nucleotides match TRBD1. The CDR3 sequence is 13 residues long. Germline V gene sequence: CDR1 SQVTM, CDR2 ANQGSEA. After removal of 4 bases from V and 4 bases from J, the junction contained 4 bases not matched to a gene. Written as DNA, the CDR3 is TGCAGCGTTGTGAGGACAGGATACAATGAGCAGTTCTTC. It encodes CSVVRTGYNEQFF.

The chain has TRBV29-1 and TRBJ1-2, with TRBD1 as a possible D gene (6 bases). Germline V gives CDR1 SQVTM, CDR2 ANQGSEA. The CDR3 spans 12 residues. The CDR3 protein is CSHVQGSYGYTF. DNA for the CDR3: TGCAGTCACGTACAGGGTTCCTATGGCTACACCTTC.

This clonotype was observed a single time. The rearrangement uses TRBV29-1 and TRBJ1-2; no clear D. The CDR3 is 11 residues long. Germline CDR1 SQVTM, CDR2 ANQGSEA. V was clipped by 6 bases and J by 9 bases, with 14 bases between them. Written as DNA, the CDR3 is TGCAGCGTGCTTTACGCGGGGAGCTACACCTTC. As protein: CSVLYAGSYTF. Full variable domain (outside the CDR3, taken from reference TRBV29-1 and TRBJ1-2): SAVISQKPSRDICQRGTSLTIQCQVDSQVTMMFWYRQQPGQSLTLIATANQGSEATYESGFVIDKFPISRPNLTFSTLTVSNMSPEDSSIYLCSVLYAGSYTFGSGTRLTVV.

The rearrangement links TRBV30 to TRBJ2-6, with D possibly TRBD2 on 5 matching bases. The CDR3 loop spans 20 amino acids. Trimming shortened V by 3 bases and J by 4 bases, and 28 bases separated the two germline ends. The germline V gene encodes CDR1 GTSNPN and CDR2 SVGIG (reference sequence). In DNA, the CDR3 is TGTGCCTGGAGGCGCCTGAGGGTAGGGTTATCGTATGGAGGGGCCAACGTCCTGACTTTC. It encodes CAWRRLRVGLSYGGANVLTF. The whole variable domain, filled in from reference TRBV30 and TRBJ2-6, reads SQTIHQWPATLVQPVGSPLSLECTVEGTSNPNLYWYRQAAGRGLQLLFYSVGIGQISSEVPQNLSASRPQDRQFILSSKKLLLSDSGFYLCAWRRLRVGLSYGGANVLTFGAGSRLTVL.

The chain is built from TRBV12-3 or TRBV12-4 and TRBJ1-1, with 8 bases identical to TRBD1. The CDR3 totals 12 residues. V lost 6 bases to trimming and J lost 7 bases; unmatched junction nucleotides: 4. CDR3 sequence: CASRYDRGEAFF. CDR3 in DNA: TGTGCCAGCAGGTATGACAGGGGTGAAGCTTTCTTT.